The next 5 T cell receptor beta chains were all read from a single sample in a study of blood T cell repertoires in COVID-19. Sequenced by immunoSEQ multiplex PCR; TCRdb stores in-frame clones only, minus some. Among tens of thousands of clones, 60% to 85% were seen once, and the ten largest hold roughly 21%. The sequenced material came from peripheral blood. The receptor set was obtained from a human donor in a cohort sampled during active COVID-19.

CDR3 loop: CASSPLNSGNTIYF. The CDR3 bases are TGTGCCAGCTCACCACTCAACTCTGGAAACACCATATATTTT. This chain links TRBV18 with TRBJ1-3, with unresolved D. The CDR3 loop spans 14 amino acids. Trimming took off 1 base at V and 0 bases at J, with 4 bases between the two ends. Per germline, CDR1 KGHSH and CDR2 LQKENI. Drawing the rest from reference TRBV18 and TRBJ1-3, the complete variable domain is NAGVMQNPRHLVRRRGQEARLRCSPMKGHSHVYWYRQLPEEGLKFMVYLQKENIIDESGMPKERFSAEFPKEGPSILRIQQVVRGDSAAYFCASSPLNSGNTIYFGEGSWLTVV.

This chain connects TRBV11-2 to TRBJ2-1, with D unresolved. Between the trimmed V and J ends, which lost 3 bases and 4 bases, there was a span of 7 bases. The CDR3 runs to 13 residues. Germline V CDR1 and CDR2: SGHAT, FQNNGV. In DNA form, the CDR3 reads TGTGCCAGCAGCTTGTTCAGGTACAATGAGCAGTTCTTC. Amino acids: CASSLFRYNEQFF.

Note on this clone: This sample also contains other DNA sequences that code for the same CDR3. The J gene is TRBJ2-7, the V gene TRBV7-2, with TRBD2 identical over 12 bases. The length of the CDR3 is 15 residues. The trim removed 4 bases at V and 4 bases at J, leaving 5 bases unmatched. Germline CDR1 is SGHTA and CDR2 is FQGNSA. The CDR3 DNA reads TGTGCCAGCAGCTCCACTAGCGGGGGGTCTTACGAGCAGTACTTC. This encodes CASSSTSGGSYEQYF.

The chain has TRBV27 and TRBJ2-7; D is possibly TRBD2 (5 bases). The ends were cut back, 2 bases at V and 6 bases at J, with 14 bases in the middle. CDR1 is MNHEY, CDR2 SMNVEV, per germline (reference sequence). The CDR3 has 14 residues. The CDR3 bases are TGTGCCAGCAGTTTAGAGGGAATCGGTCGCGAGCAGTACTTC. It encodes CASSLEGIGREQYF.

The CDR3 is CASRIQFGGELFF. In DNA form, the CDR3 reads TGTGCCAGCCGTATTCAATTCGGCGGGGAGCTGTTTTTT. The chain links TRBV5-6 to TRBJ2-2; D remains unclear. The CDR3 spans 13 residues. Germline V gene sequence: CDR1 SGHDT, CDR2 YYEEEE. V dropped 7 bases and J dropped 7 bases, with 14 bases sitting between them. The whole variable domain, remainder taken from reference TRBV5-6 and TRBJ2-2, is DAGVTQSPTHLIKTRGQQVTLRCSPKSGHDTVSWYQQALGQGPQFIFQYYEEEERQRGNFPDRFSGHQFPNYSSELNVNALLLGDSALYLCASRIQFGGELFFGEGSRLTVL.